This TCR beta chain was captured in a study of blood T cell repertoires in COVID-19. Whole-study context: Samples of COVID-19 (acute and convalescent) were obtained from the United States, Italy and Spain.

Authors' data handling: Reference gene primer amplification yielded estimated nucleated cell counts. The assay was immunoSEQ multiplex PCR, and TCRdb's table has in-frame clones only and misses some. V and J calls and clone size are given by that table; D and trimming were obtained from the DNA. The sample records some 150,000 clones, roughly 88% being singletons. Trimming took 3 bases from V and 0 from J; bases not matched to a gene: 13. Germline V gene lookup returns CDR1 LGHNA and CDR2 YNFKEQ. This CDR3 has 19 residues. This clone has only one observation. The origin of this receptor is a woman in her sixties or seventies with COVID-19, enrolled during active disease. V and J are TRBV4-2 and TRBJ1-4; 7 bases map to TRBD1. The sequenced sample was peripheral blood. The CDR3 bases are TGTGCCAGCAGCCATGAACAGGGACAGTCCAGAGCAACTAATGAAAAACTGTTTTTT. It codes for CASSHEQGQSRATNEKLFF.